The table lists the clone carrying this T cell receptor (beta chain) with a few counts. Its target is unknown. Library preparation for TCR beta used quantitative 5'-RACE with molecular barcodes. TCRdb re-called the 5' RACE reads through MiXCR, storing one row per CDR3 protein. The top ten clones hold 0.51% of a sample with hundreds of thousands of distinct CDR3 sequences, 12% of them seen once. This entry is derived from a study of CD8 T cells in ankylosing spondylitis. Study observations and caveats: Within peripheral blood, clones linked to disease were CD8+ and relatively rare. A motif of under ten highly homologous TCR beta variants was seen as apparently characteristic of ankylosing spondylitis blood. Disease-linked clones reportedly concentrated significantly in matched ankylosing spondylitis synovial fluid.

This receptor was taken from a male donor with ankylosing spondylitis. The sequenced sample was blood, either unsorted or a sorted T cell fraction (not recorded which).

The DNA of the CDR3 is TGTGCCAGCAGTCCTGCAAGGGAGGTGGGTACCTACAATGAGCAGTTCTTC. Residues: CASSPAREVGTYNEQFF. The genes are TRBV12-3 or TRBV12-4 and TRBJ2-1; perhaps TRBD2 as D (6 bases). This CDR3 contains 17 residues. V lost 5 bases to trimming and J lost 2 bases, with 19 bases between them.